This is a list of T cell receptor beta chains from one sample in a study of regulatory T cells in long-lasting Graves disease. One entry per CDR3 protein results from TCRdb running MiXCR on the multiplex PCR reads. The data contain over 350,000 distinct CDR3 sequences, 14% of them seen just once; the ten biggest clones take up more than 15%. These data also formed part of another study, on T cells in Graves' hyperthyroidism and ophthalmopathy.

This material consisted of peripheral blood mononuclear cells (PBMCs), taken at new diagnosis, from a patient treated with antithyroid drugs. These receptors were collected from a woman aged 50 to 65 with Graves disease. CDR3s include the opening cysteine and the closing phenylalanine or tryptophan. A D gene is named only where the DNA matches it firmly. Where a row states a size, it is once, few, many or the class of an expanded clone; other rows omit it.

TRBV20-1,many,NA,TRBJ2-3,CSAELLNYNTQYF,TGCAGTGCCGAACTACTAAACTATAATACGCAGTATTTT
TRBV19,many,TRBD2,TRBJ2-7,CASTAGLAGASYEQYF,TGTGCCAGCACCGCGGGACTAGCGGGAGCCTCCTACGAGCAGTACTTC
TRBV7-3,few,NA,TRBJ2-1,CASSLGGARDEQFF,TGTGCCAGCAGCTTAGGAGGGGCAAGGGATGAGCAGTTCTTC
TRBV18,few,NA,TRBJ2-5,CASSPDTGKPQETQYF,TGTGCCAGCTCACCCGACACGGGGAAGCCGCAAGAGACCCAGTACTTC
TRBV7-2,many,NA,TRBJ2-1,CASSLGSGSSYNEQFF,TGTGCCAGCAGCTTAGGGAGCGGAAGCTCCTACAATGAGCAGTTCTTC
TRBV20-1,NA,NA,TRBJ2-6,CSARQGGGVGSGANVLTF,TGCAGTGCGAGACAGGGAGGGGGCGTGGGCTCTGGGGCCAACGTCCTGACTTTC
TRBV27,many,NA,TRBJ2-3,CASRAVATDTQYF,TGTGCCAGCAGGGCGGTAGCGACAGATACGCAGTATTTT
TRBV7-9,many,NA,TRBJ2-2,CASSYRLDTGELFF,TGTGCCAGCAGCTACAGACTAGACACCGGGGAGCTGTTTTTT
TRBV5-8,few,NA,TRBJ1-1,CASTLHNTGNTEAFF,TGTGCCAGCACCTTACATAATACAGGGAACACTGAAGCTTTCTTT
TRBV28,NA,NA,TRBJ1-2,CASSPFMGYGYTF,TGTGCCAGCAGCCCATTTATGGGATATGGCTACACCTTC